The sequence of this TCR beta chain was determined in a study of T cell responses to AZD1222 COVID-19 vaccine. With 0 bases removed from V and 4 bases from J, the gap between germline ends came to 16 bases. Germline V gene data show CDR1 as MGHRA and CDR2 as YSYEKL. The CDR3 totals 17 residues. Using immunoSEQ multiplex PCR, the repertoire was profiled, and TCRdb retains in-frame clones only, with some absent. The sample includes 95,000 to 120,000 clones, just over 85% seen only once; the top ten take around 3.2%. The sequence derives from an adult in good health. V is TRBV4-1 and J is TRBJ1-3, with D possibly matching TRBD1 (5 bases). The material was peripheral blood, obtained on day 0 of AZD1222 vaccination. Here the CDR3 DNA reads TGCGCCAGCAGCCAAGAGGGGAAGGGGCCATCAGGAAACACCATATATTTT. Translated, it gives CASSQEGKGPSGNTIYF.